This T cell receptor beta chain was identified during a study of blood T cells in healthy people across ages. The V gene end was trimmed by 0 bases and the J gene end by 5 bases; junction bases not matched to a gene: 4. CDR1 SGHRS and CDR2 YFSETQ come from the germline V gene. CDR3 size: 15 residues. The second PCR ran about 6 to 11 cycles with a sample-barcoded 5' primer and J-beta primers. MiXCR, applied by TCRdb to the 5' RACE reads, yields one record per CDR3 protein. This sample carries about 1.1 million distinct CDR3 sequences, around two fifths of them seen once, and the ten largest clones take less than 15%.

Specimen: blood. The sequence came from a young man in good health. The genes are TRBV5-1 and TRBJ1-5; 8 nucleotides match TRBD1. The CDR3 DNA follows: TGCGCCAGCAGCTTGGCCGGGGACAGGTATCAGCCCCAGCATTTT. Protein product: CASSLAGDRYQPQHF.